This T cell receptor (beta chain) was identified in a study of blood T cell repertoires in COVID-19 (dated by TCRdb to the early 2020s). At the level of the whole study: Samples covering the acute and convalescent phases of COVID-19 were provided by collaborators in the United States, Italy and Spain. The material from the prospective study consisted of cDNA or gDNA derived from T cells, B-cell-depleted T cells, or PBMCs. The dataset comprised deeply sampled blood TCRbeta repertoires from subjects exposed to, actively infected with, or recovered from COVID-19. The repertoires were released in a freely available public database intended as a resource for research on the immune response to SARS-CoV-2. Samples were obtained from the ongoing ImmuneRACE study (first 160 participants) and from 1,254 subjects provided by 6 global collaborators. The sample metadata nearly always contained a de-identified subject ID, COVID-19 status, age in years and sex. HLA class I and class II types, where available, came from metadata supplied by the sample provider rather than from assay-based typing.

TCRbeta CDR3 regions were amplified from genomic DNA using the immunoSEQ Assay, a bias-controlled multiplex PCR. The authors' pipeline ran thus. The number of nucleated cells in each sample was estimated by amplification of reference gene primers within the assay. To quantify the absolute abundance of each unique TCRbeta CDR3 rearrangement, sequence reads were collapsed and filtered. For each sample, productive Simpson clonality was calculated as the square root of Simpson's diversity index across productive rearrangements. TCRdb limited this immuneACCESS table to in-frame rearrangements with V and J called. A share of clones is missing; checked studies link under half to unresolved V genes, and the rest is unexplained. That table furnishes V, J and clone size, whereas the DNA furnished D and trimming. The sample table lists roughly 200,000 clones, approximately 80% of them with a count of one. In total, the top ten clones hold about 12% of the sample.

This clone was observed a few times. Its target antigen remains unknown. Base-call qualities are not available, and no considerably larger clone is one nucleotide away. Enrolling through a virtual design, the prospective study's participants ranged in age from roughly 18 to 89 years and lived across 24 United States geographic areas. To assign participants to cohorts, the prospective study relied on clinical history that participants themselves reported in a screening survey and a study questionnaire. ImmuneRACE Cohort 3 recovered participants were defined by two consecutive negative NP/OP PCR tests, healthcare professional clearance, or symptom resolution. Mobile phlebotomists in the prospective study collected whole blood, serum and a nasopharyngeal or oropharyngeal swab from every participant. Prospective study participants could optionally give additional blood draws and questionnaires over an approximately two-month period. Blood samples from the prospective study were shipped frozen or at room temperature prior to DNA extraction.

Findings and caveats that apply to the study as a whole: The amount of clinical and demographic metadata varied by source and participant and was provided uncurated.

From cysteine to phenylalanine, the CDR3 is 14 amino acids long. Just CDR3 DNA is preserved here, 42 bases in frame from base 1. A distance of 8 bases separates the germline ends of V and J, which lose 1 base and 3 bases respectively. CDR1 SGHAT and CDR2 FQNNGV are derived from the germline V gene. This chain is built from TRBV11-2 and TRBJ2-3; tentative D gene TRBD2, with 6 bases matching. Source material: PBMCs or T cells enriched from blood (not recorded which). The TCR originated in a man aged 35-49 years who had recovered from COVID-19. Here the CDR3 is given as CASSLAGATDTQYF. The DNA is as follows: TGTGCCAGCAGCTTAGCGGGAGCGACAGATACGCAGTATTTT.